Many counts were recorded for the clone carrying this T cell receptor (beta chain). Its antigen is still unknown. Read data end 3 residues before the CDR3 end; the end is taken from the germline J gene. This CDR3 comprises 17 residues. Trimming removed 3 bases from V and 0 bases from J, with 18 bases in between. CDR1 is SGHRS and CDR2 is YFSETQ in the germline V gene. Profiled with immunoSEQ multiplex PCR; TCRdb holds only in-frame clones, not every one. Singletons are absent from the sample, which has around 40,000 clones. This entry belongs to a study of T cell clonality in common variable immunodeficiency. Study-wide points: Reportedly, TCR beta sequences from common variable immunodeficiency showed fewer deletions and N-nucleotide insertions. CVID subjects had higher TCRbeta clonality than healthy controls, most marked in about a third.

Most patients and controls had Caucasian heritage. The chain has TRBV5-1 and TRBJ1-1; tentative D call: TRBD1 (5 bases). This receptor was obtained from a person aged 18 to 69 in good health. The sample was peripheral blood mononuclear cells. CDR3 loop: CASSWGLTPALNTEAFF. The part of the CDR3 DNA that was read is TGCGCCAGCAGCTGGGGACTCACCCCGGCATTGAACACTGAA.